The present T cell receptor (beta chain) was sequenced within a study of CD8 T cells in ankylosing spondylitis (dated by TCRdb to about 2017). With regard to the full study: The study set out to find disease-linked TCR variants by profiling T cell receptor beta repertoires in ankylosing spondylitis patients and healthy donors. In total, the full study cohort was made up of over a hundred healthy donors and about two dozen ankylosing spondylitis patients. Samples of peripheral blood were taken, and for ankylosing spondylitis patients, synovial fluid was collected as well. The full study reports these points: Significant enrichment of the disease-linked clones was reported in matched synovial fluid samples from ankylosing spondylitis patients. In peripheral blood, the disease-linked clones were found at relatively low frequencies and had a CD8+ phenotype. Blood from ankylosing spondylitis patients appeared to be characterized by a TCR beta motif composed of about 8 highly homologous amino acid variants. Some motif variants had previously been reported in the synovial fluid and blood of reactive arthritis patients, which suggests shared mechanisms of disease initiation.

The germline V gene specifies MDHEN as CDR1 and SYDVKM as CDR2. From cysteine to phenylalanine, the CDR3 is 14 amino acids long. Only CDR3 DNA remains: 42 bases, in frame from the first base. V loses 5 bases of germline sequence and J loses 8 bases, and the interval between the two ends is 18 bases. TCRdb lists the instrument as Illumina HiSeq 2500. TCR beta libraries were prepared by quantitative 5'-RACE with molecular barcodes. On the authors' methods: To identify disease-linked TCR variants, a new computational method was used, one built on a probabilistic model of VDJ rearrangement. The public reads were quality trimmed at Q25 with fastp and then assembled into clones with MiXCR by TCRdb, keeping productive beta chains. Rows are combined by CDR3 protein, so each entry shows the most common genes and DNA. These V and J calls originate from TCRdb's pipeline instead of the authors' own analysis. A total of about 540,000 distinct CDR3 sequences appear in this sample, roughly 13% of them only once. The ten biggest clones cover approximately 7% of the sample.

Of note for this clonotype: Its antigen specificity is not known. It has no much larger one-base neighbor in the sample; base qualities were not kept.

The V gene is TRBV28 and the J gene is TRBJ1-1; matching of 5 bases hints at TRBD1 as the D gene. Sequencing was performed on blood, either unsorted or a sorted T cell fraction (not recorded which). The sequence derives from a male donor with ankylosing spondylitis. The DNA is as follows: TGTGCCAGCAGTAAGGGGCGCGGAGCTTTAGAAGCTTTCTTT. This gives the protein CASSKGRGALEAFF.